What follows are 22 T cell receptor beta chains derived from one specimen sequenced in a study of cytomegalovirus exposure and HLA in healthy donors. Primers for the PCR totalled 60 Vbeta and 13 Jbeta. Sequencing used immunoSEQ multiplex PCR; TCRdb keeps in-frame clones, though not all of them. There are some 250,000 clones in the sample; roughly 82% occur only once, and over 5% lies in the top ten. The sequenced sample consisted of PBMCs. The receptor source for this set is a woman in her 40s in good health and CMV-seropositive.

The CDR3: CASSSQTSGGDNEQFF. The CDR3 DNA is TGTGCCAGCAGCTCCCAGACTAGCGGGGGAGACAATGAGCAGTTCTTC. The gene calls are TRBV7-3 and TRBJ2-1, with 12 bases matching TRBD2. Germline-derived CDR1 and CDR2 are SGHTA and FQGTGA. The V and J ends lost 4 bases and 5 bases, in that order; junction bases with no gene match: 6. CDR3 size: 16 residues.

V and J are TRBV15 and TRBJ1-1; TRBD1 might be the D (6 bases). There are 15 residues in the CDR3. CDR1 is LNHNV, CDR2 YYDKDF, per germline (reference sequence). Trimming cost V 1 base and J 4 bases, with 13 bases left between them. In DNA, the CDR3 is TGTGCCACCAGCAGAGTGCAGGGGTCGGGCACTGAAGCTTTCTTT. Protein sequence: CATSRVQGSGTEAFF.

The chain combines TRBV6-6 with TRBJ2-7, with 8 bases fitting TRBD1. Germline CDR1 MNHNY, CDR2 SVGAGI (reference sequence). V was clipped by 7 bases and J by 0 bases; unmatched bases: 5. This CDR3 region has 14 residues. The CDR3: CASTGQGYSYEQYF. Written as DNA, the CDR3 is TGTGCCAGCACAGGACAGGGCTACTCCTACGAGCAGTACTTC.

This rearrangement joins TRBV19 to TRBJ1-3, with no clear D. V shed 6 bases and J shed 4 bases, with 16 bases lying between them. CDR1 is LNHDA and CDR2 is SQIVND in the germline V gene (reference sequence). The CDR3 is made up of 15 amino acids. CDR3 sequence: CASSPAGLKGNTIYF. DNA for the CDR3: TGTGCCAGTAGCCCGGCGGGCTTGAAAGGAAACACCATATATTTT.

The chain links TRBV11-3 to TRBJ2-7; D gene uncertain. This CDR3 contains 15 residues. The germline CDR1 and CDR2 sequences are SGHNT and YENEEA. Trimming stripped 2 bases from V and 4 bases from J, with 15 bases between. The CDR3 is CASSLPGRSQYEQYF. Written as DNA, the CDR3 is TGTGCCAGCAGCTTACCCGGCAGGTCTCAATACGAGCAGTACTTC.

This clone was observed a handful of times. This chain joins TRBV4-1 and TRBJ1-1, with a possible D match to TRBD1 (6 bases). Germline values: CDR1 MGHRA, CDR2 YSYEKL. CDR3 size: 14 residues. V was clipped by 4 bases and J by 6 bases, with 15 bases between them. CDR3 region: CASSPMDSGSEAFF. The CDR3, as DNA: TGCGCCAGCAGCCCTATGGACAGTGGTTCTGAAGCTTTCTTT.

V gene TRBV19 combines with J gene TRBJ2-1, with D maybe TRBD1 (6 bases). Trimming took off 4 bases at V and 9 bases at J, with 16 bases between the two ends. The CDR3 is 14 residues long. CDR1 is LNHDA, CDR2 SQIVND, per germline (reference sequence). CDR3 DNA: TGTGCCAGTAGTACCCGCCCAGGGGTTGGTGAGCAGTTCTTC. Translated, it gives CASSTRPGVGEQFF.

The J gene is TRBJ1-2, the V gene TRBV7-9; 11 bases match TRBD1. This CDR3 has 15 amino acids. Germline values: CDR1 SEHNR, CDR2 FQNEAQ (reference sequence). Trimming took 3 bases from V and 8 from J; bases not matched to a gene: 8. CDR3 residues: CASSFAGTGGFGYTF. Written as DNA, the CDR3 is TGTGCCAGCAGCTTCGCCGGGACAGGGGGTTTCGGCTACACCTTC.

This sequence joins TRBV19 and TRBJ2-1; D remains ambiguous. The CDR3 spans 12 residues. CDR1 is LNHDA and CDR2 is SQIVND in the germline V gene (reference sequence). V was trimmed by 5 bases and J by 1 base, leaving 3 bases between them. CDR3 region: CASSLSYNEQFF. The CDR3 coding sequence is TGTGCCAGTAGTTTATCCTACAATGAGCAGTTCTTC.

This sequence joins TRBV6-6 and TRBJ2-1, with 10 bases identical to TRBD2. This CDR3 contains 12 residues. CDR1 and CDR2 (germline): MNHNY, SVGAGI (reference sequence). This CDR3 is CGSGRAVHEQFF. In nucleotides, the CDR3 is TGTGGGAGCGGGAGGGCTGTACATGAGCAGTTCTTC.

This chain connects TRBV27 to TRBJ2-2; unclear D gene. Germline CDR1 reads MNHEY; CDR2 reads SMNVEV (reference sequence). This CDR3 comprises 14 residues. V lost 7 bases and J 7 bases, leaving 16 bases between the germline ends. CDR3 in DNA: TGTGCCAGCAAGAAGGAGATCATCCTCGGGGAGCTGTTTTTT. Amino acids: CASKKEIILGELFF.

The chain joins TRBV30 to TRBJ2-2; 11 positions match TRBD2. Germline lookup yields CDR1 GTSNPN and CDR2 SVGIG (reference sequence). This CDR3 comprises 18 residues. V was pared by 1 base and J by 5 bases, with 12 bases of the junction left unmatched. The CDR3 is CAWSGLAGGGSDTGELFF. The CDR3, as DNA: TGTGCCTGGAGTGGGTTAGCGGGAGGGGGAAGTGATACCGGGGAGCTGTTTTTT.

V gene TRBV9 combines with J gene TRBJ2-5; 9 bases are shared with TRBD1. The CDR3 is 15 residues long. Per the germline V gene, CDR1 is SGDLS and CDR2 is YYNGEE. V dropped 0 bases and J dropped 4; count of bases not matched to a gene: 4. CDR3 coding DNA: TGTGCCAGCAGCGTAGCTGGGGGACAGGGAGAGACCCAGTACTTC. It encodes CASSVAGGQGETQYF.

This clone was counted a single time. The chain employs TRBV6-1 and TRBJ1-2; 8 bases agree with TRBD1. V gave up 4 bases and J gave up 3 bases; unmatched junction bases: 10. The germline gives CDR1 MNHNS, CDR2 SASEGT. The CDR3 runs 16 residues. The chain's CDR3 is CASSVTRTGSHYGYTF. CDR3 bases: TGTGCCAGCAGTGTAACTAGGACAGGGTCCCACTATGGCTACACCTTC.

This chain links TRBV9 with TRBJ1-3; 8 nucleotides match TRBD1. Germline assignment: CDR1 SGDLS and CDR2 YYNGEE. V was pared by 4 bases and J by 4 bases, with 7 bases of the junction left unmatched. The CDR3 runs 15 residues. In DNA form, the CDR3 reads TGTGCCAGCAGCCTATCTTGGACAGGGGGAAACACCATATATTTT. Its protein is CASSLSWTGGNTIYF.

As DNA, the CDR3 is TGTGCCATTAGGGGCTCCCTAGCGGGAGAGGGTGGTGAGCAGTTCTTC. Translated: CAIRGSLAGEGGEQFF. J is TRBJ2-1 and V is TRBV27, with 10 bases matching TRBD2. The germline CDR1 and CDR2 sequences are MNHEY and SMNVEV (reference sequence). This CDR3 region has 16 residues. Germline trimming cut 10 bases from V and 9 bases from J; bases unmatched to any gene: 18.

The chain has TRBV19 and TRBJ1-5; the match to TRBD1 covers 9 bases. Germline V CDR1 and CDR2: LNHDA, SQIVND (reference sequence). This CDR3 is 17 amino acids long. The trim removed 5 bases at V and 1 base at J, leaving 9 bases unmatched. The CDR3 spells CASSSQTGGRSNQPQHF. The CDR3, as DNA: TGTGCCAGTAGTTCCCAGACAGGGGGACGGAGCAATCAGCCCCAGCATTTT.

This rearrangement joins TRBV18 to TRBJ2-1; tentative D call: TRBD2 (7 bases). The CDR3 extends over 15 amino acids. Germline V gene lookup returns CDR1 KGHSH and CDR2 LQKENI. V gave up 2 bases and J gave up 8 bases, with 16 bases separating them. The CDR3 sequence: CASSPGAGAGDEQFF. In DNA, the CDR3 is TGTGCCAGCTCACCAGGGGCGGGGGCAGGTGATGAGCAGTTCTTC.

V usage is TRBV19 and J usage is TRBJ1-1; 8 bases are a match to TRBD1. This CDR3 comprises 14 residues. The V segment lost 4 bases and the J segment 4 bases; nucleotides outside the gene matches: 5. Germline V gene sequence: CDR1 LNHDA, CDR2 SQIVND (reference sequence). This chain's CDR3 is CASSNQGAPTEAFF. For the CDR3, the DNA is TGTGCCAGTAGTAACCAGGGGGCCCCCACTGAAGCTTTCTTT.

The rearrangement links TRBV5-8 to TRBJ2-3; TRBD1 agrees at 7 bases. After removal of 5 bases from V and 1 base from J, the junction contained 7 bases not matched to a gene. The CDR3 sequence is 15 residues long. Germline CDR1 SGHTS, CDR2 YDEGEE. CDR3 sequence (DNA): TGTGCCAGCAGTGTAGGGGGCTACGGCACAGATACGCAGTATTTT. Translation: CASSVGGYGTDTQYF.

The gene calls are TRBV7-2 and TRBJ1-6; 8 bases map to TRBD1. Trimming took 3 bases from V and 1 from J; bases not matched to a gene: 5. This CDR3 is 17 amino acids long. Germline V gene data show CDR1 as SGHTA and CDR2 as FQGNSA. This CDR3 reads CASSFLDRASYNSPLHF. Written as DNA, the CDR3 is TGTGCCAGCAGCTTTTTGGACAGGGCGTCCTATAATTCACCCCTCCACTTT.

The chain is built from TRBV9 and TRBJ1-2; 7 nucleotides align to TRBD1. The J segment lost 2 bases and the V segment lost 3 bases, leaving 4 bases of the junction unmatched. Germline assignment: CDR1 SGDLS and CDR2 YYNGEE. This CDR3 spans 14 amino acids. The CDR3 region is CASSGGQPNYGYTF. The DNA of the CDR3 is TGTGCCAGCAGCGGGGGACAGCCGAACTATGGCTACACCTTC.